This T cell receptor (beta chain) was recorded in a study of shared clonotypes between healthy human individuals. Study information: Participating donors consisted of two women and a few men aged 18 to 49.

Sequencing used immunoSEQ multiplex PCR; TCRdb keeps in-frame clones, though not all of them. The sample carries roughly 1 million clones, approximately 80% recorded once. The donors, healthy adults who were HIV-negative, had experienced no recent acute infections or vaccinations. With 1 base removed from V and 7 bases from J, the gap between germline ends came to 19 bases. Germline CDR1 reads GTSNPN; CDR2 reads SVGIG (reference sequence). The CDR3 runs to 15 residues. The genes are TRBV30 and TRBJ1-2; D gene ambiguous. The clonotype originates from a man between 18 and 29 years old in good health. Some clones in this sample may be carry-over from other donors' samples. Sequencing input: memory CD4+ T cells from PBMCs. Subset in this sample: CD45RA-negative fraction. The chain's CDR3 is CAWSALSWASGGYTF. The DNA of the CDR3 is TGTGCCTGGAGTGCCCTGAGTTGGGCTTCTGGTGGCTACACCTTC.